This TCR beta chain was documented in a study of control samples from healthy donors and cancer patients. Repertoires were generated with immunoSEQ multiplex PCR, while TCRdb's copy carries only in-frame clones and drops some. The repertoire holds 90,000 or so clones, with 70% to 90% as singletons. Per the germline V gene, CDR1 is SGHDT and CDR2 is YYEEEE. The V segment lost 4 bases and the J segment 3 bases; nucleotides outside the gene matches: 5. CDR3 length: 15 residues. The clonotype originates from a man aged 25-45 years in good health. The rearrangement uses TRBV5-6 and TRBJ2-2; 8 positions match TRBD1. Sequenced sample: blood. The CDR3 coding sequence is TGTGCCAGCAGCGGACAGGGCCTCTACACCGGGGAGCTGTTTTTT. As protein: CASSGQGLYTGELFF. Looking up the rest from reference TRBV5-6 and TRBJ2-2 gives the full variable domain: DAGVTQSPTHLIKTRGQQVTLRCSPKSGHDTVSWYQQALGQGPQFIFQYYEEEERQRGNFPDRFSGHQFPNYSSELNVNALLLGDSALYLCASSGQGLYTGELFFGEGSRLTVL.